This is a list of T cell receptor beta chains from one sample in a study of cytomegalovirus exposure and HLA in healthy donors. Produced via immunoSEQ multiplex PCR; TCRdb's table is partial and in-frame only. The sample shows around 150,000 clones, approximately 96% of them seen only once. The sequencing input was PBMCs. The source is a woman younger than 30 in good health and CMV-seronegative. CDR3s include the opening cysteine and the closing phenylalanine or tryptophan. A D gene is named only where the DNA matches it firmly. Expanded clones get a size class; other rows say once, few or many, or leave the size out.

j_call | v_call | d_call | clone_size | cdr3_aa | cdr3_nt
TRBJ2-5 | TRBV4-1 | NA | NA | CASSQSRSGQETQYF | TGCGCCAGCAGCCAGTCACGGTCGGGGCAAGAGACCCAGTACTTC
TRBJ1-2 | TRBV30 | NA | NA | CAWKQQYGYTF | TGTGCCTGGAAACAGCAGTATGGCTACACCTTC
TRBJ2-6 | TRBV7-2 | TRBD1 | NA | CASSRPNRGAGANVLTF | TGTGCCAGCAGCCGCCCTAACAGGGGAGCTGGGGCCAACGTCCTGACTTTC
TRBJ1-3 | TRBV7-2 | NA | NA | CASSWDYGNTIYF | TGTGCCAGCAGCTGGGACTATGGAAACACCATATATTTT
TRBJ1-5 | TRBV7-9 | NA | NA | CASSLGNRAEHF | TGTGCCAGCAGCTTAGGGAACAGGGCCGAGCATTTT
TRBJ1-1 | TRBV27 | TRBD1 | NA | CASSLSISSGGVTEAFF | TGTGCCAGCAGTTTATCGATAAGTTCAGGGGGCGTGACTGAAGCTTTCTTT
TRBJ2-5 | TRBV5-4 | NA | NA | CASGESYQETQYF | TGTGCCAGCGGTGAGTCGTACCAAGAGACCCAGTACTTC
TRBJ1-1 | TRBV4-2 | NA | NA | CASSQAVKTGNTEAFF | TGTGCCAGCAGCCAAGCCGTCAAGACAGGGAACACTGAAGCTTTCTTT
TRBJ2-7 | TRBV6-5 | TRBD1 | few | CASGSRDRGGYEQYF | TGTGCCAGCGGCTCCCGGGACAGGGGTGGTTACGAGCAGTACTTC
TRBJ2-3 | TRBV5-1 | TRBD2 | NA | CASSPPGLTDTQYF | TGCGCCAGCAGCCCCCCGGGACTAACAGATACGCAGTATTTT
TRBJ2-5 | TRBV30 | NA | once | CAWSGTPGSLAGGETQYF | TGTGCCTGGAGTGGGACTCCGGGTAGCCTAGCCGGGGGAGAGACCCAGTACTTC
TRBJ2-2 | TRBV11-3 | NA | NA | CASSRQGKRTGELFF | TGTGCCAGCAGCCGCCAGGGGAAGCGCACCGGGGAGCTGTTTTTT
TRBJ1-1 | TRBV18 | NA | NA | CASSPPEGGTEAFF | TGTGCCAGCTCACCACCGGAAGGGGGCACTGAAGCTTTCTTT
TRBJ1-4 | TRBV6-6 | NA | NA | CASIKGGAQEKLFF | TGTGCCAGCATCAAGGGAGGGGCTCAGGAAAAACTGTTTTTT
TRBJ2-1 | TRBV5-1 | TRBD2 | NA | CASRTGTSGYNEQFF | TGCGCCAGCAGAACCGGGACTAGCGGGTACAATGAGCAGTTCTTC
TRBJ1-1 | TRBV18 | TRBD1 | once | CASSSDRKGADTEAFF | TGTGCCAGCTCATCAGACAGGAAGGGGGCAGACACTGAAGCTTTCTTT
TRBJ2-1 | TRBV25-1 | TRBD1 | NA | CASSGTGQGVYNEQFF | TGTGCCAGCAGTGGGACTGGACAGGGTGTTTACAATGAGCAGTTCTTC
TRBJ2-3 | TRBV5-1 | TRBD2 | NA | CASSLGLAGGRGTDTQYF | TGCGCCAGCAGCTTGGGACTAGCGGGGGGGCGAGGCACAGATACGCAGTATTTT
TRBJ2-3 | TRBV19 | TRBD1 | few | CASSTGTGLNF | TGTGCCAGTAGTACCGGGACAGGGTTGAATTTT
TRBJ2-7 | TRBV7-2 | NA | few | CASSFGGTFTYEQYF | TGTGCCAGCAGCTTTGGCGGGACTTTTACCTACGAGCAGTACTTC
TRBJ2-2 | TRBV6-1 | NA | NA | CASRGGPNTGELFF | TGTGCCAGCAGGGGAGGACCGAACACCGGGGAGCTGTTTTTT
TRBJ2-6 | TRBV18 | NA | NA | CASSPSGSSANVLTF | TGTGCCAGCTCACCATCAGGGTCGTCGGCCAACGTCCTGACTTTC
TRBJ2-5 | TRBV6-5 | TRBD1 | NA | CASSFGTGKETQYF | TGTGCCAGCAGTTTCGGGACAGGGAAGGAGACCCAGTACTTC
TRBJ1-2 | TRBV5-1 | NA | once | CASWGGDLRGDGYTF | TGCGCCAGCTGGGGCGGGGATCTCAGAGGAGATGGCTACACCTTC
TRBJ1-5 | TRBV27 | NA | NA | CASSLFAGGGNQPQHF | TGTGCCAGCAGTTTATTCGCCGGAGGTGGCAATCAGCCCCAGCATTTT
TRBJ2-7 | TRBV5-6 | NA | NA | CASSLAGVISYEQYF | TGTGCCAGCAGCTTGGCGGGGGTGATCTCCTACGAGCAGTACTTC
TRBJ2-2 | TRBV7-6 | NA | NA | CASSLGNRHGELFF | TGTGCCAGCAGCTTAGGTAACAGGCACGGGGAGCTGTTTTTT
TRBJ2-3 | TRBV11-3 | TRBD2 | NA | CASSISGGLPDTQYF | TGTGCCAGCAGCATTAGCGGGGGCCTACCAGATACGCAGTATTTT
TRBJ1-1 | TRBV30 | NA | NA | CAWERGGTEAFF | TGTGCCTGGGAACGGGGAGGCACTGAAGCTTTCTTT
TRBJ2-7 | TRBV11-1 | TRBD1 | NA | CASSVGGQAYEQYF | TGTGCCAGCAGCGTCGGAGGACAGGCCTACGAGCAGTACTTC
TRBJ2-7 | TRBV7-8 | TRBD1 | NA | CASSLRTGGSHEQYF | TGTGCCAGCAGCTTAAGGACAGGGGGCTCCCACGAGCAGTACTTC
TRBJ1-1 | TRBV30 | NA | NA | CAWSVYWALDTEAFF | TGTGCCTGGAGTGTATACTGGGCTTTGGACACTGAAGCTTTCTTT
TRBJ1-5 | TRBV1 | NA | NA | CTSSRTRKDRDSNQPQHF | TGCACCAGCAGCCGAACCAGAAAAGACAGAGATAGCAATCAGCCCCAGCATTTT
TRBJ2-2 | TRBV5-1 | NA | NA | CASSLDTGFGELFF | TGCGCCAGCAGCTTGGATACAGGGTTCGGGGAGCTGTTTTTT
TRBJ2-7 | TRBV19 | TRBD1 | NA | CASSIRKGDRGAYEQYF | TGTGCCAGTAGTATAAGAAAAGGGGACAGGGGCGCCTACGAGCAGTACTTC
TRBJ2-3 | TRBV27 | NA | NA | CASSYRIQYPTDTQYF | TGTGCCAGCAGCTACCGCATACAGTACCCAACAGATACGCAGTATTTT
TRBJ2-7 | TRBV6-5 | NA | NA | CASSSPGGGSYEQYF | TGTGCCAGCAGTTCCCCGGGGGGCGGATCCTACGAGCAGTACTTC
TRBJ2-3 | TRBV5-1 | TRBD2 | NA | CASSLGRGGQDTQYF | TGCGCCAGCAGCTTGGGCCGGGGGGGCCAAGATACGCAGTATTTT
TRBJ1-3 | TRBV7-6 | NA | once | CASSGQMGATSGNTIYF | TGTGCCAGCAGCGGCCAAATGGGGGCCACCTCTGGAAACACCATATATTTT
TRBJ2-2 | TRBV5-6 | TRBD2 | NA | CASSSLAHLAGDNTGELFF | TGTGCCAGCAGCTCCCTCGCCCATCTAGCGGGGGACAACACCGGGGAGCTGTTTTTT